The rows below give T cell receptor beta chains drawn from one sample of a study of molecular identifiers for immune sequencing clone quantification. TCRdb re-derived calls from the PCR reads in MiXCR, one entry per CDR3 protein. The data show hundreds of thousands of distinct CDR3 sequences, with roughly 24% seen just once and 0.65% to 0.75% held by the top ten. The sample taken for sequencing was naive CD8+ T cells from blood, with Jurkat cell RNA spiked in. The source of these receptors is a human donor in good health. Some libraries in this study had Jurkat cell RNA spiked in. CDR3s include the opening cysteine and the closing phenylalanine or tryptophan. A D gene is named only where the DNA matches it firmly. Part of the rows lack a size; the others show once, few, many or a class for expanded clones.

d_call j_call clone_size v_call cdr3_nt cdr3_aa
- TRBJ2-1 many TRBV6-5 TGTGCCAGCAGTTACCGAGTACTACGGGGGCTGTCGAATGAGCAGTTCTTC CASSYRVLRGLSNEQFF
- TRBJ2-4 many TRBV12-3/TRBV12-4 TGTGCCAGCAGCCACCGGGATTACAAAAACATTCAGTACTTC CASSHRDYKNIQYF
- TRBJ1-5 many TRBV28 TGTGCCAGCAGTCTCCGACAGAGCAATCAGCCCCAGCATTTT CASSLRQSNQPQHF
- TRBJ1-4 - TRBV7-9 TGTGCCAGCAGCTTGATAATGGGGGCAACTAATGAAAAACTGTTTTTT CASSLIMGATNEKLFF
- TRBJ2-1 few TRBV12-3/TRBV12-4 TGTGCCAGCAGTTTCTCCGATGAGCAGTTCTTC CASSFSDEQFF
- TRBJ2-7 many TRBV20-1 TGCAGTGCTGCGCCGACCTACGAGCAGTACTTC CSAAPTYEQYF
- TRBJ2-5 - TRBV4-3 TGCGCCAGCAGCCAAAACGTGCCGGGAGCGTACCAAGAGACCCAGTACTTC CASSQNVPGAYQETQYF
- TRBJ2-4 many TRBV20-1 TGCAGTGCTAGAGATCTTCTTGGGGTTTCGGCCAAAAACATTCAGTACTTC CSARDLLGVSAKNIQYF
- TRBJ2-2 - TRBV30 TGTGCCTGGTGCCCAGGGACTTCGATGAACACCGGGGAGCTGTTTTTT CAWCPGTSMNTGELFF
TRBD2 TRBJ2-1 - TRBV27 TGTGCCAGCAGTTCAGCGGGACCGTACAATGAGCAGTTCTTC CASSSAGPYNEQFF
TRBD2 TRBJ2-7 once TRBV27 TGTGCCAGCAGTTCTCCGGGACTAGCCCACATATACGAGCAGTACTTC CASSSPGLAHIYEQYF
- TRBJ2-2 many TRBV12-3/TRBV12-4 TGTGCCAGCAGTGTGGCCGGGGAGCTGTTTTTT CASSVAGELFF
- TRBJ2-7 many TRBV20-1 TGCAGTGCTCCCGGAGGTACAGGGTGGTCCTACGAGCAGTACTTC CSAPGGTGWSYEQYF
TRBD2 TRBJ2-3 - TRBV7-9 TGTGCTAGCAGCGTGGGACTAGCGGGGGACACAGATACGCAGTATTTT CASSVGLAGDTDTQYF
- TRBJ1-1 - TRBV10-3 TGTGCCATCAGTGAGTCACTGTCAGAGATTGAAGCTTTCTTT CAISESLSEIEAFF
TRBD2 TRBJ2-1 many TRBV11-2 TGTGCCAGCAGCTTAGTTTTCGGCGGGGGGGCCGTCAATGAGCAGTTCTTC CASSLVFGGGAVNEQFF
- TRBJ1-1 many TRBV12-5 TGTGCTAGTGCAACAGGGAACACTGAAGCTTTCTTT CASATGNTEAFF
TRBD2 TRBJ2-5 - TRBV5-4 TGTGCCAGCAGACCTGGACTAGCGGGTATGGGACAAGAGACCCAGTACTTC CASRPGLAGMGQETQYF
TRBD1 TRBJ2-1 few TRBV11-2 TGTGCCAGCAGCTTAGCCCCCGGGACAGGGAAGGATGAGCAGTTCTTC CASSLAPGTGKDEQFF
- TRBJ1-5 many TRBV3-1 TGTGCCAGCAGCCAAGGGCAGGGATGGAATCAGCCCCAGCATTTT CASSQGQGWNQPQHF
- TRBJ2-7 - TRBV7-9 TGTGTCAGCAGCCCTCTTGACAGGATCCTCTATACTTTGGAGTACTTC CVSSPLDRILYTLEYF
- TRBJ1-1 - TRBV19 TGCGCCAGTAGTATTAAGGGGAACACTGAAGCTCTCTTT CASSIKGNTEALF
- TRBJ2-4 many TRBV7-9 TGTGCCAGCAGCTTAGTAGGAGGTCCCATTCAGTACTTC CASSLVGGPIQYF
- TRBJ1-1 many TRBV29-1 TGCAGCGTTGAAGATCCCGCAGGGCCCCCAGGGGCTTTCTTT CSVEDPAGPPGAFF
TRBD1 TRBJ2-3 - TRBV3-1 TGTGCCAGCAGCCAACCGCCGTGGGACAGCCGGGCAGGAGATACGCAGTATTTT CASSQPPWDSRAGDTQYF
TRBD2 TRBJ2-3 few TRBV7-6 TGTGCCAGCAGCTTAGTAGGTAGCGGGGGGTCCACAGATACGCAGTATTTT CASSLVGSGGSTDTQYF
TRBD1 TRBJ2-5 few TRBV7-9 TGTGCCAGCAGCCCCCAGAAGACAGGGTTGTCGTTGGCCCAGTACTTC CASSPQKTGLSLAQYF
TRBD2 TRBJ2-3 few TRBV7-2 TGTGCCAGCAGCTTAGTCTCGGGCGGGGGTGCAGATACGCAGTATTTT CASSLVSGGGADTQYF
TRBD1 TRBJ2-3 few TRBV5-1 TGCGCCAGCAATCACCTTCCCGCGGGACAGGGCACAGATACGCAGTATTTT CASNHLPAGQGTDTQYF
TRBD1 TRBJ1-1 many TRBV12-3/TRBV12-4 TGTGCCAGCAGTTCAGGGACAGGGGACGCTTTCTTT CASSSGTGDAFF
TRBD2 TRBJ2-3 many TRBV7-2 TGTGCCAGCAGCCTGCGGACTAGCGGGGGTATCGGTAGCACAGATACGCAGTATTTT CASSLRTSGGIGSTDTQYF
- TRBJ2-5 - TRBV19 TGTGCCAGTAGTATATTCACTAGGGGGCAAGAGACCCAGTACTTC CASSIFTRGQETQYF
- TRBJ2-3 - TRBV11-3 TGTGCCAGCAATAAAGGAGAAGGAGATACGCAGTATTTT CASNKGEGDTQYF
TRBD1 TRBJ2-2 few TRBV12-5 TGTGCTAGTGGTTCCCCTACCGGGACAGGGGGCTTAACCGGGGAGCTGTTTTTT CASGSPTGTGGLTGELFF
TRBD2 TRBJ2-5 few TRBV6-2/TRBV6-3 TGTGCCAGCAGTAGGGACTATAAAGAGACCCAGTACTTC CASSRDYKETQYF
- TRBJ2-3 few TRBV24-1 TGTGCCACCAGTGTACGTACTAGCACAGATACGCAGTATTTT CATSVRTSTDTQYF
- TRBJ1-1 few TRBV30 TGTGCCTGGAGTGAAGATGGCACTGAAGCTTTCTTT CAWSEDGTEAFF
- TRBJ1-4 - TRBV20-1 TGCAGTGCTAGAGATCTCCAGGGGACGAATGAAAAACTGCTTTTT CSARDLQGTNEKLLF
TRBD1 TRBJ1-1 many TRBV18 TGTGCCAGCTCGCACCGGGACAGCATGTGGGCTTTCTTT CASSHRDSMWAFF
- TRBJ1-1 many TRBV7-6 TGTGCCAGCAGGCGGGGGGACGACACTGAAGCTTTCTTT CASRRGDDTEAFF
TRBD2 TRBJ2-2 - TRBV27 TGTGCCAGCAGACTAGCGGATTACACCGGGGAGCTGTTTTTT CASRLADYTGELFF
TRBD2 TRBJ2-1 many TRBV6-5 TGTGCCAGCAGTGAACAACTAGCGGGAGAAGACAATGAGCAGTTCTTC CASSEQLAGEDNEQFF
- TRBJ2-2 many TRBV19 TGTGCCACCGAGCCCTATGACACCGGGGAGCTGTTTTTT CATEPYDTGELFF
- TRBJ2-7 - TRBV4-2 TGTGCCAGCCGCCCCTCCCCCTCCTACGAGCAGTACTTC CASRPSPSYEQYF
TRBD1 TRBJ2-3 - TRBV12-5 TGTGCTAGTGGCCCCGGGACAGGGGGCAGCACAGATACGCAGTATTTT CASGPGTGGSTDTQYF
- TRBJ2-5 many TRBV20-1 TGCAGTGCTAGAGGAGATTATCGTCTGGAGAGTTATTTACCACCGACCCAGTACTTC CSARGDYRLESYLPPTQYF
- TRBJ1-6 few TRBV20-1 TGCAGTGCTAGACCTCTGGACACCCTCTCCTATAATTCACCCCTCCACTTT CSARPLDTLSYNSPLHF
TRBD2 TRBJ2-3 few TRBV15 TGTGCCACCAGCAGAGTAGGACTAGCGAGGACAGATACGCAGTATTTT CATSRVGLARTDTQYF
TRBD2 TRBJ2-7 many TRBV28 TGTGCCAGCAGTTTACCTGGACTAGCGGGGGGCTCCTACGAGCAGTACTTC CASSLPGLAGGSYEQYF
- TRBJ2-5 many TRBV7-9 TGTGCCAGCGGGTCGGGGCTCCAAGAGACCCAGTACTTC CASGSGLQETQYF
- TRBJ2-3 - TRBV27 TGTGCCAGCAGTTTATTGGGGGTGGACACAGATACGCAGTATTTT CASSLLGVDTDTQYF
- TRBJ2-1 few TRBV6-5 TGTGCCAGCAGTATAGGGACCGCGTGGCGTATCAATGAGCAGTTCTTC CASSIGTAWRINEQFF
- TRBJ2-3 few TRBV27 TGTGCCAGCAGATCCCAGGGGGGCCCGGATACGCAGTATTTT CASRSQGGPDTQYF